The rows below give T cell receptor beta chains drawn from one sample of a study of shared clonotypes between healthy human individuals. Some clones are missing from TCRdb's copy, which holds only in-frame ones; the method was immunoSEQ multiplex PCR. Altogether approximately 510,000 clones are present, approximately 79% being singletons, with the ten largest covering over 10%. The specimen sequenced was PBMCs. Source of these receptors: a woman in her thirties or forties in good health. Some clones in this sample may be carry-over from other donors' samples. Each CDR3 is given with its conserved first and last residue. A D gene is named only where the DNA matches it firmly. Some rows mark clone size as missing; the rest say once, few, many or name a class of expanded clone.

D gene,clone size,J gene,V gene,CDR3 protein,CDR3 DNA
NA,NA,TRBJ1-2,TRBV14,CASSQQGNYGYTF,TGTGCCAGCAGCCAGCAGGGGAACTATGGCTACACCTTC
NA,NA,TRBJ1-1,TRBV5-4,CASSLSRWTEAFF,TGTGCCAGCAGCTTGAGTCGGTGGACTGAAGCTTTCTTT
TRBD2,once,TRBJ2-1,TRBV4-2,CASSQELAEPDNEQFF,TGTGCCAGCAGCCAAGAACTAGCGGAACCTGACAATGAGCAGTTCTTC
NA,NA,TRBJ2-5,TRBV27,CASSLALSQETQYF,TGTGCCAGCAGTTTAGCACTAAGCCAAGAGACCCAGTACTTC
NA,NA,TRBJ1-5,TRBV7-2,CASSLLGQPQHF,TGTGCCAGCAGCTTATTAGGCCAGCCCCAGCATTTT
TRBD2,NA,TRBJ2-7,TRBV9,CASSPSRELAGDEQYF,TGTGCCAGCAGCCCCTCAAGAGAACTAGCGGGAGATGAGCAGTACTTC
TRBD1,NA,TRBJ1-2,TRBV6-1,CASSPGTGGRYGYTF,TGTGCCAGCAGCCCCGGGACAGGGGGCCGGTATGGCTACACCTTC
NA,NA,TRBJ1-5,TRBV5-1,CASSLDGQPQHF,TGCGCCAGCAGCTTGGACGGTCAGCCCCAGCATTTT
NA,NA,TRBJ2-1,TRBV5-1,CASSLGSYNEQFF,TGCGCCAGCAGCTTGGGTTCTTACAATGAGCAGTTCTTC
NA,NA,TRBJ2-6,TRBV9,CASSSPRGSGANVLTF,TGTGCCAGCAGCTCACCCCGTGGGTCTGGGGCCAACGTCCTGACTTTC
NA,NA,TRBJ1-2,TRBV30,CAWSADLGRYGYTF,TGTGCCTGGAGTGCCGACCTAGGTCGGTATGGCTACACCTTC
NA,NA,TRBJ2-1,TRBV5-4,CASSYPVGQEQFF,TGTGCCAGCTCCTACCCGGTGGGACAAGAGCAGTTCTTC
NA,NA,TRBJ2-1,TRBV28,CASTHGSSYNEQFF,TGTGCCAGCACCCATGGTTCTAGCTACAATGAGCAGTTCTTC
NA,NA,TRBJ2-1,TRBV6-5,CASRPRNNEQFF,TGTGCCAGCAGACCTCGGAACAATGAGCAGTTCTTC
TRBD2,NA,TRBJ2-5,TRBV11-2,CASSLGSGGVGETQYF,TGTGCCAGCAGCTTAGGGAGCGGGGGGGTAGGAGAGACCCAGTACTTC
NA,NA,TRBJ2-7,TRBV10-3,CAISDWDSGEQYF,TGTGCCATCAGTGACTGGGACTCGGGCGAGCAGTACTTC
NA,NA,TRBJ2-7,TRBV9,CASSVKGPGGRYEQYF,TGTGCCAGCAGCGTAAAGGGGCCTGGTGGGAGATACGAGCAGTACTTC
NA,NA,TRBJ2-7,TRBV18,CASSPPSGVGEQYF,TGTGCCAGCTCACCACCATCAGGGGTCGGCGAGCAGTACTTC